The entry below describes one T cell receptor beta chain. TCRdb's table, derived via immunoSEQ multiplex PCR, lists solely in-frame clones and lacks some. Of 72,000 or so clones listed, roughly 90% are singletons. This specimen comes from a study of blood T cell repertoires in COVID-19. Study-level information: Whether acute or convalescent, the COVID-19 samples came from the United States, Italy and Spain.

This CDR3 has 15 residues. J lost 4 bases, V lost 5 bases, and 6 bases had no gene match. Germline-derived CDR1 and CDR2 are SGHAT and FQNNGV. Sequenced sample: peripheral blood. This chain joins TRBV11-2 and TRBJ1-3; TRBD1 agrees at 9 bases. This TCR was sampled from a man aged 55 to 70 with acute or convalescent COVID-19. The CDR3 reads CASSLTGGEGNTIYF. The CDR3 region has the DNA TGTGCCAGCAGCCTGACAGGGGGAGAGGGAAACACCATATATTTT.